This T cell receptor (beta chain) comes out of a study of identical twins. The CDR3 is 14 residues long. Germline values: CDR1 MDHEN, CDR2 SYDVKM. Trimming shortened V by 10 bases and J by 5 bases, and 18 bases separated the two germline ends. Unique molecular identifiers were present on cDNA, and template switching added a universal primer site. TCRdb redid the calling of the 5' RACE reads with MiXCR, one entry per CDR3 protein. Here the sample spans 1.5 million or so distinct CDR3 sequences, about 32% being singletons. This clonotype came up a few times. This chain links TRBV28 with TRBJ2-1; D remains ambiguous. The TCR comes from a newborn girl in good health. Sequenced sample: cord blood. CDR3 sequence reads: CAIRGARAHNEQFF. Written as DNA, the CDR3 is TGTGCCATCAGAGGCGCCAGAGCCCACAATGAGCAGTTCTTC.